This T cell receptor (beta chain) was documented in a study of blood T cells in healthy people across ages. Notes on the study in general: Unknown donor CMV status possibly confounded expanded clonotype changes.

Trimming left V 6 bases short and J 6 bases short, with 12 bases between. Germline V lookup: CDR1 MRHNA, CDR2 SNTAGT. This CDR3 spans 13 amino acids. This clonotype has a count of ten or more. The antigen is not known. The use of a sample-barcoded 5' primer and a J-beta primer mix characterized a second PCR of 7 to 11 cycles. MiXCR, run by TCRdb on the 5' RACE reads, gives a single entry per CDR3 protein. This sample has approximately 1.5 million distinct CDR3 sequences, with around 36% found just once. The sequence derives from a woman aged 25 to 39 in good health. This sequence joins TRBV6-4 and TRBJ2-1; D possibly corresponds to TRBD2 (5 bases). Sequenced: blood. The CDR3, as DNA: TGTGCCAGCAGCCGGGGAGATTCCAATGAGCAGTTCTTC. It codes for CASSRGDSNEQFF.